The next 14 T cell receptor beta chains were all read from a single sample in a study of T cells after yellow fever vaccination (dated by TCRdb to the late 2010s). Interpreted using the paper, the treatment or condition label stands for: live attenuated yellow fever vaccine strain. Libraries were prepared through 5' RACE. Sequencing used an Illumina HiSeq 2500. The public sequencing data were trimmed at Q25 with fastp and processed into clonotypes with MiXCR by TCRdb, which kept only in-frame beta chains. Duplicate CDR3 protein sequences are folded into a single record with the most common DNA and genes. A total of 500,000 to 650,000 distinct CDR3 sequences appear in this sample, 10% to 15% of them only once. The ten largest clones take up about 15% of the sample. The starting material was PBMCs, obtained on the day of the yellow fever booster vaccination. The receptors here all came from a man under 40 who received the YFV17D yellow fever vaccine.

Written as DNA, the CDR3 is TGCGCCAGCAGCACCGGACTAGCGGGAGGGTCTACCTCCTACAATGAGCAGTTCTTC. Translating gives CASSTGLAGGSTSYNEQFF. The rearrangement joins TRBV5-1 to TRBJ2-1; 15 bases are a match to TRBD2. V trimming: 4 bases; J trimming: 0 bases; junction bases outside the gene matches: 8. Germline V lookup: CDR1 SGHRS, CDR2 YFSETQ. The CDR3 contains 19 residues.

This clonotype was observed a few times. The chain links TRBV20-1 to TRBJ2-3; 11 bases match TRBD2. Trimming removed 4 bases from V and 4 bases from J; junction bases left unmatched: 7. The CDR3 is 15 amino acids. The germline CDR1 and CDR2 sequences are DFQATT and SNEGSKA (reference sequence). CDR3 DNA sequence: TGCAGTGCTATCCTCCGACTAGCGGGACCAGATACGCAGTATTTT. Residues: CSAILRLAGPDTQYF.

Worth noting for this clonotype: Germline and junction disagree at one end, which may indicate a read error. In DNA form, the CDR3 reads TGCAGTGCTAGCACTGGGGCCAACGTCCGGACTTTC. Translation: CSASTGANVRTF. The chain has TRBV20-1 and TRBJ2-6; D might be TRBD1 (5 bases). This CDR3 is built from 12 residues. Germline V gene sequence: CDR1 DFQATT, CDR2 SNEGSKA (reference sequence).

This clonotype was counted a few times. This chain joins TRBV3-1 and TRBJ2-7, with TRBD2 matching over 7 bases. This CDR3 has 17 amino acids. Looked up from germline, CDR1 is LGHDT and CDR2 is YNNKEL (reference sequence). Trimming at V came to 2 bases and at J to 2 bases, leaving 12 bases not matched to a gene. CDR3 sequence: CASSQRGIRAGAYEQYF. The CDR3 region has the DNA TGTGCCAGCAGCCAACGAGGTATTAGGGCGGGGGCCTACGAGCAGTACTTC.

This clonotype appeared a few times. V and J are TRBV28 and TRBJ2-7; 13 positions match TRBD2. Germline loops: CDR1 MDHEN, CDR2 SYDVKM. The V gene end was trimmed by 6 bases and the J gene end by 2 bases; junction bases not matched to a gene: 13. The length of the CDR3 is 18 residues. CDR3 sequence (DNA): TGTGCCAGCAGCCTTGGAGGTTCCGGGACTAGCGGGACCTACGAGCAGTACTTC. Amino acids: CASSLGGSGTSGTYEQYF.

There are a few counts of this clonotype. The rearrangement links TRBV7-2 to TRBJ2-7; D perhaps matches TRBD2 (6 bases). Trimming took off 1 base at V and 5 bases at J, with 15 bases between the two ends. This CDR3 region has 15 residues. Germline-derived CDR1 and CDR2 are SGHTA and FQGNSA. The CDR3: CASSLGGVVSDEQYF. The CDR3 DNA reads as TGTGCCAGCAGCTTAGGGGGGGTCGTAAGCGACGAGCAGTACTTC.

There are a few counts of this clonotype. The genes are TRBV5-1 and TRBJ2-3, with TRBD2 matching over 9 bases. The CDR3 has 13 residues. Germline CDR1 is SGHRS and CDR2 is YFSETQ. J gave up 2 bases and V 7 bases, and 2 bases lay outside the gene matches. The CDR3 is CASRLAVTDTQYF. Written as DNA, the CDR3 is TGCGCCAGCCGACTAGCGGTCACAGATACGCAGTATTTT. Full variable domain (rest looked up from reference TRBV5-1 and TRBJ2-3): KAGVTQTPRYLIKTRGQQVTLSCSPISGHRSVSWYQQTPGQGLQFLFEYFSETQRNKGNFPGRFSGRQFSNSRSEMNVSTLELGDSALYLCASRLAVTDTQYFGPGTRLTVL.

On this clonotype: No conserved phenylalanine or tryptophan ends this CDR3, so it is likely a read error. The DNA is left out, because the CDR3 cannot be placed on it with certainty; the CDR3 is given as TCRdb lists it. V gene TRBV28 combines with J gene TRBJ1-4; TRBD1, the table's D call, lacks a check against the DNA. Germline V gene sequence: CDR1 MDHEN, CDR2 SYDVKM. The CDR3 is 14 amino acids long, termini counted. The CDR3 here is CASSTRDRVRPSAI.

This clonotype was counted between two and nine times. The genes are TRBV7-8 and TRBJ2-7; the match to TRBD2 covers 7 bases. The CDR3 spans 15 residues. With V trimmed by 1 base and J by 3 bases, 6 bases remained unmatched. Germline V gene data show CDR1 as SGHVS and CDR2 as FQNEAQ. The CDR3 sequence is CASSLVGTTGYEQYF. The CDR3 DNA is TGTGCCAGCAGCTTAGTTGGGACTACTGGCTACGAGCAGTACTTC. Full variable domain (rest looked up from reference TRBV7-8 and TRBJ2-7): GAGVSQSPRYKVAKRGQDVALRCDPISGHVSLFWYQQALGQGPEFLTYFQNEAQLDKSGLPSDRFFAERPEGSVSTLKIQRTQQEDSAVYLCASSLVGTTGYEQYFGPGTRLTVT.

J is TRBJ1-1 and V is TRBV29-1, with TRBD1 as a possible D gene (5 bases). V gave up 7 bases and J gave up 1 base, with 13 bases separating them. This CDR3 has 13 residues. Germline V lookup: CDR1 SQVTM, CDR2 ANQGSEA. The CDR3 is CSGWERGNTEAFF. In DNA form, the CDR3 reads TGCAGCGGCTGGGAAAGGGGGAACACTGAAGCTTTCTTT. Full variable domain (rest looked up from reference TRBV29-1 and TRBJ1-1): SAVISQKPSRDICQRGTSLTIQCQVDSQVTMMFWYRQQPGQSLTLIATANQGSEATYESGFVIDKFPISRPNLTFSTLTVSNMSPEDSSIYLCSGWERGNTEAFFGQGTRLTVV.

The chain recombines TRBV30 with TRBJ1-2; D possibly corresponds to TRBD1 (5 bases). Trimming took off 0 bases at V and 10 bases at J, with 15 bases between the two ends. Germline lookup yields CDR1 GTSNPN and CDR2 SVGIG (reference sequence). This CDR3 is 13 amino acids long. CDR3: CAWSVRDGYFYTF. Written as DNA, the CDR3 is TGTGCCTGGAGTGTCCGGGACGGATATTTCTACACCTTC.

The chain combines TRBV7-2 with TRBJ1-1; D is uncertain. Germline V gene data show CDR1 as SGHTA and CDR2 as FQGNSA. This CDR3 comprises 14 residues. With 8 bases removed from V and 1 base from J, the gap between germline ends came to 14 bases. The CDR3 DNA sequence: TGTGCCAGCGTCGCTACTGTCGGGAACACTGAAGCTTTCTTT. Translated: CASVATVGNTEAFF.

This clonotype was seen more than once but under ten times. The chain is built from TRBV18 and TRBJ2-1; D unclear. This CDR3 is built from 13 residues. The germline CDR1 and CDR2 sequences are KGHSH and LQKENI. Trimming took 10 bases from V and 0 from J, leaving 10 bases between them. In DNA form, the CDR3 reads TGTGCCACCGCGCCGGTCTCCTACAATGAGCAGTTCTTC. It translates to CATAPVSYNEQFF.

This clonotype turned up a few times. For the CDR3, the DNA is TGTGCCAGCAGCCAATATGCCAGAGATAACTATGGCTACACCTTC. Translated, it gives CASSQYARDNYGYTF. V and J are TRBV3-1 and TRBJ1-2; no clear D gene. The V end lost 2 bases, the J end lost 1 base, and 11 bases lay between the germline ends. Germline CDR1 reads LGHDT; CDR2 reads YNNKEL (reference sequence). This CDR3 spans 15 amino acids. The entire variable domain, with the rest obtained from reference TRBV3-1 and TRBJ1-2, is as follows: DTAVSQTPKYLVTQMGNDKSIKCEQNLGHDTMYWYKQDSKKFLKIMFSYNNKELIINETVPNRFSPKSPDKAHLNLHINSLELGDSAVYFCASSQYARDNYGYTFGSGTRLTVV.